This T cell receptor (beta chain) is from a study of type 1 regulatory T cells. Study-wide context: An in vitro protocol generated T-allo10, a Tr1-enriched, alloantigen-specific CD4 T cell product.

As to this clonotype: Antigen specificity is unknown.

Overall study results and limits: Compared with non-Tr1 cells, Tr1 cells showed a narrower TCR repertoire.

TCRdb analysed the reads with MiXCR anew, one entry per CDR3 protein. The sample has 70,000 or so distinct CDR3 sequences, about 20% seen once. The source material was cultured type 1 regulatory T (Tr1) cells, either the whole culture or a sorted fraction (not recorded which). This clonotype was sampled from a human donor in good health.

The CDR3 DNA is TGCGCCAGCAGCTTGACTAGCGGGGAGCAGTTCTTC. Translating gives CASSLTSGEQFF. The chain has TRBV5-1 and TRBJ2-1; TRBD2 matches at 9 bases. The CDR3 is made up of 12 amino acids. J was trimmed by 10 bases and V by 1 base; bases with no gene match: 0. Germline assignment: CDR1 SGHRS and CDR2 YFSETQ. The full variable domain, completed using reference TRBV5-1 and TRBJ2-1, is KAGVTQTPRYLIKTRGQQVTLSCSPISGHRSVSWYQQTPGQGLQFLFEYFSETQRNKGNFPGRFSGRQFSNSRSEMNVSTLELGDSALYLCASSLTSGEQFFGPGTRLTVL.